This is a list of T cell receptor beta chains from one sample in a study of T cell changes during pregnancy in multiple sclerosis. The repertoire was sequenced with immunoSEQ multiplex PCR; TCRdb's copy has only in-frame clones and lacks some. The sample carries approximately 100,000 clones, about 90% recorded once. Sequences were derived from peripheral blood, sampled after pregnancy. The receptors shown here come from a female donor with multiple sclerosis, enrolled in a pregnancy study. CDR3s include the opening cysteine and the closing phenylalanine or tryptophan. The D gene is left open where the match is weak. Some rows mark clone size as missing; the rest say once, few, many or name a class of expanded clone.

TRBV30	-	TRBJ1-3	TRBD1	TGTGCCTGGAGTAGGGACAGTGGCTCTGGAAACACCATATATTTT	CAWSRDSGSGNTIYF
TRBV18	-	TRBJ1-3	-	TGTGCCAGCTCACCCAAGACAGTTGGCCCCTCTGGAAACACCATATATTTT	CASSPKTVGPSGNTIYF
TRBV5-1	-	TRBJ2-1	TRBD1	TGCGCCAGCAGCAGTGACAGGGCCTACAATGAGCAGTTCTTC	CASSSDRAYNEQFF
TRBV30	-	TRBJ2-2	TRBD1	TGTGCCTGGGCCTGGACAGGGGACTCCCTGAACACCGGGGAGCTGTTTTTT	CAWAWTGDSLNTGELFF
TRBV5-1	-	TRBJ2-7	-	TGCGCCAGCAGCTTGGGACCGACTAGCTCCTACGAGCAGTACTTC	CASSLGPTSSYEQYF
TRBV6-6	-	TRBJ2-5	TRBD2	TGTGCCAGCAGCCCCCTTCAGCGGGGGCAAGAGACCCAGTACTTC	CASSPLQRGQETQYF
TRBV18	once	TRBJ1-5	-	TGTGCCAGCTCACCACCGGGCCCTTCTGTTCAGCCCCAGCATTTT	CASSPPGPSVQPQHF
TRBV4-1	-	TRBJ1-5	TRBD1	TGCGCCAGCAGCCCGTCAGACAGGGGGCGCGGTCAGCCCCAGCATTTT	CASSPSDRGRGQPQHF
TRBV5-1	-	TRBJ1-1	-	TGCGCCAGCAGCTTGGAGGGAGGGTTACCTATAGGCACTGAAGCTTTCTTT	CASSLEGGLPIGTEAFF
TRBV27	-	TRBJ2-2	-	TGTGCCAGCAGTCCCATCCCGGGGGGCGTCGGGGAGCTGTTTTTT	CASSPIPGGVGELFF
TRBV28	-	TRBJ1-2	-	TGTGCCAGCAGTTTACTAGATTCGGGAGGACTCTATGGCTACACCTTC	CASSLLDSGGLYGYTF
TRBV5-1	-	TRBJ1-4	-	TGCGCCAGCAGCTTATCAAGGGGAGGGAATGAAAAACTGTTTTTT	CASSLSRGGNEKLFF
TRBV4-1	-	TRBJ2-1	TRBD2	TGCGCCAGCAGCCATTGGCAGGTCGGGGGGAATGAGCAGTTCTTC	CASSHWQVGGNEQFF
TRBV5-1	-	TRBJ1-1	-	TGCGCCAGCAGCCAGAGGGGGGGGAACACTGAAGCTTTCTTT	CASSQRGGNTEAFF
TRBV19	-	TRBJ2-5	TRBD1	TGTGCCAGTAGTATTGGCCCAGGGGGCCACGGAGAGACCCAGTACTTC	CASSIGPGGHGETQYF
TRBV30	-	TRBJ1-1	-	TGTGCCTGGAACCTAGGAGGGGCTCGGACTGAAGCTTTCTTT	CAWNLGGARTEAFF
TRBV5-1	once	TRBJ1-5	TRBD1	TGCGCCAGCAGCCCAGGGACAGGGTTGCGCAATCAGCCCCAGCATTTT	CASSPGTGLRNQPQHF
TRBV5-1	-	TRBJ1-4	-	TGCGCCAGCAGCTTGGGGGGGGGCCGCGAAAAACTGTTTTTT	CASSLGGGREKLFF
TRBV6-5	once	TRBJ2-2	TRBD2	TGTGCCAGCAGTTACGAGTCCGGACTAGCAACCGGGGAGCTGTTTTTT	CASSYESGLATGELFF
TRBV28	-	TRBJ2-7	TRBD2	TGTGCCAGCAGTTTGGGTAGCGGGAGGGAAGACGAGCAGTACTTC	CASSLGSGREDEQYF
TRBV7-2	-	TRBJ1-2	-	TGTGCCAGCAGCCCCGGAGCAGGGGAGTTCAACTATGGCTACACCTTC	CASSPGAGEFNYGYTF
TRBV20-1	-	TRBJ2-7	-	TGCAGTGCTAGACAAGACAAGCTGTACTTC	CSARQDKLYF
TRBV6-1	-	TRBJ2-2	-	TGTGCCAGCAGTGACCAGGCCACCGGGGAGCTGTTTTTT	CASSDQATGELFF
TRBV30	-	TRBJ1-1	-	TGTGCCTGGAGTGTAGGACTCCGGTACGGCGCTTTCTTT	CAWSVGLRYGAFF
TRBV5-1	-	TRBJ2-3	-	TGCGCCAGCAGCCTGACAGATACGCAGTATTTT	CASSLTDTQYF
TRBV9	-	TRBJ1-6	TRBD1	TGTGCCAGCAGCGGCCCAGGACAGGGGGCTTCACCCCTCCACTTT	CASSGPGQGASPLHF
TRBV11-2	-	TRBJ2-1	TRBD2	TGTGCCAGCAGCTTAAGCGCGGGAGGGGGTGAGCAGTTCTTC	CASSLSAGGGEQFF
TRBV5-1	-	TRBJ1-2	TRBD1	TGCGCCAGCAGCTTGGGGGGACAGGGGGAGGAACACTATGGCTACACCTTC	CASSLGGQGEEHYGYTF
TRBV6-9	few	TRBJ2-7	TRBD2	TGTGCCAGCAGTTATCGGGGGGGCAACGAGCAGTACTTC	CASSYRGGNEQYF
TRBV30	-	TRBJ1-2	-	TGTGCCTGGAGTGTACTCGGCAGGGGTCAGAGGGGCTACACCTTC	CAWSVLGRGQRGYTF
TRBV6-1	-	TRBJ1-4	TRBD1	TGTGCCAGCAGTGAATTGAAGGGACAGGGGATTGAAAAACTGTTTTTT	CASSELKGQGIEKLFF
TRBV5-4	-	TRBJ2-1	-	TGTGCCAGCAGCTTTCAGGGGGCGGGGGGGGAGCAGTTCTTC	CASSFQGAGGEQFF
TRBV29-1	-	TRBJ2-3	TRBD2	TGCAGCATTAGCGGGAGAAGCACAGATACGCAGTATTTT	CSISGRSTDTQYF
TRBV19	-	TRBJ1-1	TRBD1	TGTGCCAGTAGTATTTTTCTAGGGACAGGGAGGGTGAACACTGAAGCTTTCTTT	CASSIFLGTGRVNTEAFF
TRBV6-1	-	TRBJ2-3	TRBD2	TGTGCCAGCAGTGAATACGGTCTAGCGGGCTACACAGATACGCAGTATTTT	CASSEYGLAGYTDTQYF
TRBV27	-	TRBJ2-1	TRBD1	TGTGCCAGCAGTCCCACAGGGGAAAGAAGCAATGAGCAGTTCTTC	CASSPTGERSNEQFF
TRBV2	-	TRBJ1-2	TRBD1	TGTGCCAGCAGTGAAATAATTACAGGGGCGAACTATGGCTACACCTTC	CASSEIITGANYGYTF
TRBV6-1	-	TRBJ2-1	TRBD1	TGTGCCAGCAGTGGGGACAGAAGAGTATACAATGAGCAGTTCTTC	CASSGDRRVYNEQFF
TRBV2	-	TRBJ2-1	-	TGTGCCAGTGCCGGGAGATCTTACAATGAGCAGTTCTTC	CASAGRSYNEQFF
TRBV7-2	-	TRBJ1-2	TRBD1	TGTGCCAGCAGCTTAAAGCCCCCCCGATCGGGACAGGGGAGTGGGGGCTACACCTTC	CASSLKPPRSGQGSGGYTF
TRBV5-1	-	TRBJ1-1	-	TGCGCCAGCAGCTCGGGCGCCCGGCAGGGAGGCACTGAAGCTTTCTTT	CASSSGARQGGTEAFF
TRBV2	-	TRBJ1-1	TRBD1	TGTGCCAGCAGTGAAAGGGACAGGGGGAGAACTGAAGCTTTCTTT	CASSERDRGRTEAFF
TRBV10-3	-	TRBJ1-2	-	TGTGCCATCAGTGAGTCATACAGGGACGATGGCTACACCTTC	CAISESYRDDGYTF
TRBV28	-	TRBJ2-7	TRBD2	TGTGCCAGCAGTGGCCCGCTAGCGGGTGCGTTTATAGAGCAGTACTTC	CASSGPLAGAFIEQYF
TRBV29-1	-	TRBJ1-5	-	TGCAGCGTGGCTAGGGGTGGTGATCAGCCCCAGCATTTT	CSVARGGDQPQHF
TRBV28	-	TRBJ2-7	-	TGTGCCAGCAGTTTGGCTAGGACTTCCTACGAGCAGTACTTC	CASSLARTSYEQYF
TRBV6-1	-	TRBJ1-2	-	TGTGCCAGCACGGGAGAGGGGATTGTCGAGAATGGCTACACCTTC	CASTGEGIVENGYTF